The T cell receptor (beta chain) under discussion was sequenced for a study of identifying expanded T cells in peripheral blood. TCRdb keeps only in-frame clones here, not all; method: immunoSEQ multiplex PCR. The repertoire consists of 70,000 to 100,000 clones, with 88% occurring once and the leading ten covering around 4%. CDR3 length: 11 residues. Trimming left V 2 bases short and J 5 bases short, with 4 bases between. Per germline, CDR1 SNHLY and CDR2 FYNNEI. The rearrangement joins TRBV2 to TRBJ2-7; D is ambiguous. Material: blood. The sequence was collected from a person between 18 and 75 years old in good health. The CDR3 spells CASSERHEQYF. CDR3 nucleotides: TGTGCCAGCAGTGAACGCCACGAGCAGTACTTC.